This TCR beta chain is drawn from a study of patients and donors after allogeneic stem cell transplantation. CDR1 and CDR2 (germline): SGHVS, FNYEAQ. The V and J ends lost 6 bases and 3 bases respectively, with 10 bases between them. CDR3 length: 13 amino acids. In TCRdb, the RT-PCR reads were re-called with MiXCR into one record per CDR3 protein. The sample lists approximately 250,000 distinct CDR3 sequences, less than 15% occurring once. The receptor was isolated from a human donor who was either an allogeneic HSCT recipient or a stem cell or donor lymphocyte infusion donor (not recorded which). It is not recorded whose cells these are; they may come from a transplant donor. Sequencing used blood, either unsorted or a sorted T cell fraction (not recorded which). The chain recombines TRBV7-6 with TRBJ2-3; D is unclear. The CDR3 is CASRHPSTDTQYF. Here the CDR3 DNA reads TGTGCCAGCAGGCACCCATCGACAGATACGCAGTATTTT.